This T cell receptor beta chain emerged from a study of cytomegalovirus exposure and HLA in healthy donors. Broader study findings: Within an earlier analysis, most TCR beta V segments proved productive either about 90% or about 30% of the time.

The PCR had 60 Vbeta and 13 Jbeta primers. Profiling relied on immunoSEQ multiplex PCR, and the TCRdb table lists in-frame clones only, not all of them. The sample yields some 200,000 clones, roughly 84% seen once. With 5 bases clipped from V and 1 base from J, the junction kept 12 bases outside the gene matches. The CDR3 is 17 amino acids. Germline V gene lookup returns CDR1 SGHAT and CDR2 FQNNGV. On this clone itself: Antigen specificity is unknown.

The donors (healthy individuals) were bone marrow donors. The V and J genes are TRBV11-2 and TRBJ1-1; TRBD1 agrees at 8 bases. The sequencing sample was made of PBMCs. This sequence was found in a boy under 10 years old in good health and CMV-seronegative. The CDR3 DNA is TGTGCCAGCAGCCCCTATCTGGTACAGGGGGGGAACACTGAAGCTTTCTTT. It is translated as CASSPYLVQGGNTEAFF.